This TCR beta chain was profiled in a study of blood T cell repertoires in COVID-19. For the study at large: Sites across the United States, Italy and Spain contributed samples from acute and convalescent COVID-19. The analysed material was cDNA or gDNA that came from T cells, B-cell-depleted T cells, or PBMCs.

Some clones are missing from TCRdb's copy, which holds only in-frame ones; the method was immunoSEQ multiplex PCR. The table lists some 170,000 clones, approximately 85% of them singletons. The TCR was taken from a man aged 40-49 years who had recovered from COVID-19. Input material: PBMCs or T cells enriched from blood (not recorded which).

CDR3 bases: TGTGCCAGCAGCCCATCAGACAGAATAAGCTCCTACGAGCAGTACTTC. Translated, it gives CASSPSDRISSYEQYF. The genes are TRBV9 and TRBJ2-7, with D possibly TRBD1 on 5 matching bases. V was pared by 4 bases and J by 0 bases, with 17 bases between. CDR3 size: 16 residues. Germline V CDR1 and CDR2: SGDLS, YYNGEE. The full variable domain, its missing parts supplied by reference TRBV9 and TRBJ2-7, is DSGVTQTPKHLITATGQRVTLRCSPRSGDLSVYWYQQSLDQGLQFLIQYYNGEERAKGNILERFSAQQFPDLHSELNLSSLELGDSALYFCASSPSDRISSYEQYFGPGTRLTVT.